The rows below give T cell receptor beta chains drawn from one sample of a study of cytomegalovirus exposure and HLA in healthy donors. The repertoire was sequenced with immunoSEQ multiplex PCR; TCRdb's copy has only in-frame clones and lacks some. The repertoire holds 35,000 to 40,000 clones, with approximately 71% as singletons. The sequenced material came from PBMCs. The receptors stem from a middle-aged man in good health and CMV-seropositive. Both conserved end residues are part of each CDR3. A D gene is named only where the DNA matches it firmly. Clone size appears in some rows only: once, few, many, or a class for an expanded clone.

j_gene	d_gene	abundance	v_gene	CDR3aa	CDR3nt
TRBJ1-2	TRBD1	NA	TRBV27	CASLQGAESYGYTF	TGTGCCAGCTTACAGGGGGCTGAGAGCTATGGCTACACCTTC
TRBJ1-1	NA	few	TRBV4-3	CASSQIIQGNTEAFF	TGCGCCAGCAGCCAGATTATACAGGGGAACACTGAAGCTTTCTTT
TRBJ1-2	NA	NA	TRBV19	CASSIKGDNYGYTF	TGTGCCAGTAGTATAAAGGGGGATAACTATGGCTACACCTTC
TRBJ2-7	TRBD2	NA	TRBV7-2	CASSSRTSVEQYF	TGTGCCAGCAGCTCCCGGACTAGCGTCGAGCAGTACTTC
TRBJ1-2	NA	NA	TRBV7-2	CASSLVPSYGYTF	TGTGCCAGCAGCTTAGTTCCGAGCTATGGCTACACCTTC
TRBJ2-1	TRBD2	NA	TRBV4-1	CASSLRGAGESSYNEQFF	TGCGCCAGCAGCCTGCGGGGGGCCGGGGAGAGCTCCTACAATGAGCAGTTCTTC
TRBJ2-3	NA	NA	TRBV2	CASSQSGGADTQYF	TGTGCCAGCAGTCAATCGGGGGGCGCAGATACGCAGTATTTT
TRBJ2-5	NA	NA	TRBV5-4	CASSRDIGETQYF	TGTGCCAGCAGCCGGGATATTGGTGAGACCCAGTACTTC
TRBJ2-5	NA	few	TRBV21-1	CASSKEGGPDEETQYF	TGTGCCAGCAGCAAAGAAGGGGGCCCGGACGAAGAGACCCAGTACTTC
TRBJ1-5	NA	NA	TRBV19	CASNSIYSNQPQHF	TGTGCCAGTAATAGTATTTATAGCAATCAGCCCCAGCATTTT
TRBJ1-1	TRBD1	NA	TRBV18	CASIQGQGNTEAFF	TGTGCCAGCATTCAGGGACAGGGGAACACTGAAGCTTTCTTT
TRBJ2-5	NA	once	TRBV9	CASSVGAGGGPETQYF	TGTGCCAGCAGCGTAGGGGCGGGCGGGGGCCCAGAGACCCAGTACTTC
TRBJ2-5	NA	NA	TRBV6-5	CASSITRRETQYF	TGTGCCAGCAGTATTACTAGACGGGAGACCCAGTACTTC
TRBJ2-5	NA	NA	TRBV11-3	CASSPPILETQYF	TGTGCCAGCAGCCCCCCAATTTTAGAGACCCAGTACTTC
TRBJ1-1	TRBD1	few	TRBV9	CASSGGQGEAFF	TGTGCCAGCAGCGGGGGACAGGGTGAAGCTTTCTTT
TRBJ1-5	NA	NA	TRBV30	CAWSVLDSNQPQHF	TGTGCCTGGAGTGTATTAGATAGCAATCAGCCCCAGCATTTT
TRBJ2-4	TRBD1	NA	TRBV9	CASSTSTGGNIQYF	TGTGCCAGCAGCACCTCGACAGGGGGTAACATTCAGTACTTC
TRBJ2-2	NA	NA	TRBV6-6	CASSYSRDTGELFF	TGTGCCAGCAGTTACTCCAGGGACACCGGGGAGCTGTTTTTT
TRBJ1-4	NA	NA	TRBV7-2	CASRSGVTNEKLFF	TGTGCCAGCCGCTCGGGGGTAACTAATGAAAAACTGTTTTTT
TRBJ1-2	TRBD1	NA	TRBV4-2	CANSQDRTGGWGYTF	TGTGCCAACAGCCAAGATAGGACAGGGGGCTGGGGCTACACCTTC
TRBJ2-7	NA	NA	TRBV9	CASSVSPQAGDYEQYF	TGTGCCAGCAGCGTAAGCCCCCAGGCAGGCGACTACGAGCAGTACTTC
TRBJ2-3	TRBD2	NA	TRBV5-8	CASSLGIASGHTDTQYF	TGTGCCAGCAGCTTGGGCATTGCTAGCGGTCACACAGATACGCAGTATTTT
TRBJ2-1	NA	NA	TRBV15	CATSREQTYNEQFF	TGTGCCACCAGCAGAGAGCAGACCTACAATGAGCAGTTCTTC
TRBJ2-7	TRBD1	NA	TRBV27	CASKSDRTYEQYF	TGTGCCAGCAAGTCGGACAGGACCTACGAGCAGTACTTC
TRBJ2-7	NA	few	TRBV4-3	CASSQEKGSEQYF	TGCGCCAGCAGCCAAGAAAAGGGGTCCGAGCAGTACTTC
TRBJ1-3	NA	NA	TRBV5-1	CASSLDGDSGNTIYF	TGCGCCAGCAGCTTGGACGGGGACTCTGGAAACACCATATATTTT
TRBJ1-1	TRBD1	NA	TRBV4-2	CASSRGTAPMNTEAFF	TGTGCCAGCAGCCGCGGGACAGCTCCTATGAACACTGAAGCTTTCTTT
TRBJ2-7	NA	NA	TRBV7-8	CASSFTGTTHYEQYF	TGTGCCAGCAGTTTTACAGGGACTACTCACTACGAGCAGTACTTC
TRBJ2-7	TRBD2	NA	TRBV7-2	CASSLVLATSYEQYF	TGTGCCAGCAGCTTAGTACTAGCGACCTCCTACGAGCAGTACTTC
TRBJ1-2	TRBD1	few	TRBV19	CASSGQGVNYGYTF	TGTGCCAGTAGTGGACAGGGGGTAAACTATGGCTACACCTTC
TRBJ1-3	NA	once	TRBV6-5	CASSYSAGLGNTIYF	TGTGCCAGCAGTTACTCAGCAGGGTTGGGAAACACCATATATTTT
TRBJ2-6	TRBD2	NA	TRBV5-1	CASSRGGGGANVLTF	TGCGCCAGCAGCCGAGGCGGGGGTGGGGCCAACGTCCTGACTTTC
TRBJ2-6	TRBD1	NA	TRBV9	CASSVVGTGVLSGANVLTF	TGTGCCAGCAGCGTAGTGGGGACAGGGGTCCTCTCTGGGGCCAACGTCCTGACTTTC
TRBJ2-5	NA	NA	TRBV14	CASSSLPQETQYF	TGTGCCAGCAGCTCACTCCCCCAAGAGACCCAGTACTTC
TRBJ1-2	TRBD1	NA	TRBV5-6	CASSPRGTPRQGGYTF	TGTGCCAGCAGTCCCCGGGGGACCCCAAGACAGGGCGGCTACACCTTC
TRBJ2-7	TRBD2	NA	TRBV6-5	CASSYSNRGGYEQYF	TGTGCCAGCAGTTACTCGAACCGGGGGGGGTACGAGCAGTACTTC
TRBJ2-4	NA	NA	TRBV30	CAWSGGTFGILAKNIQYF	TGTGCCTGGAGTGGAGGGACATTTGGGATACTAGCCAAAAACATTCAGTACTTC
TRBJ2-1	NA	NA	TRBV10-3	CAIKYSLLYNEQFF	TGTGCCATCAAGTACTCCTTACTATACAATGAGCAGTTCTTC
TRBJ1-2	TRBD1	NA	TRBV6-6	CASSPQGGYGYTF	TGTGCCAGCAGCCCACAGGGGGGCTATGGCTACACCTTC
TRBJ2-1	TRBD1	NA	TRBV6-5	CASNRGNSYNEQFF	TGTGCCAGCAACAGGGGGAATTCCTACAATGAGCAGTTCTTC
TRBJ1-6	NA	once	TRBV9	CASSVDRNSPLHF	TGTGCCAGCAGCGTAGATCGGAATTCACCCCTCCACTTT
TRBJ2-6	NA	NA	TRBV7-2	CASRVQFSGANVLTF	TGTGCCAGCAGAGTACAGTTCTCTGGGGCCAACGTCCTGACTTTC
TRBJ2-7	TRBD2	few	TRBV6-6	CASSYQAGGSYEQYF	TGTGCCAGCAGTTACCAGGCGGGGGGATCCTACGAGCAGTACTTC
TRBJ2-3	NA	few	TRBV28	CASSLTGSTDTQYF	TGTGCCAGCAGTTTGACAGGTAGCACAGATACGCAGTATTTT
TRBJ2-3	TRBD2	NA	TRBV6-1	CASRLAGGPDTQYF	TGTGCCAGCAGGTTGGCGGGGGGCCCAGATACGCAGTATTTT
TRBJ2-1	NA	NA	TRBV28	CASSWPGVDEQFF	TGTGCCAGCAGTTGGCCGGGGGTTGATGAGCAGTTCTTC
TRBJ1-2	NA	NA	TRBV6-4	CASSDSPGNGYTF	TGTGCCAGCAGTGACTCACCAGGGAATGGCTACACCTTC
TRBJ2-7	TRBD1	NA	TRBV28	CASSAPGTGRNEQYF	TGTGCCAGCAGTGCCCCTGGGACAGGGAGAAACGAGCAGTACTTC
TRBJ1-1	TRBD1	few	TRBV27	CASSLYAATGGSGRKTEAFF	TGTGCCAGCAGCCTGTATGCAGCGACAGGGGGATCGGGTAGAAAAACTGAAGCTTTCTTT
TRBJ2-5	TRBD1	NA	TRBV5-6	CASSPGTGFGTQYF	TGTGCCAGCAGCCCAGGGACAGGGTTTGGGACCCAGTACTTC
TRBJ1-5	TRBD1	NA	TRBV4-1	CASSQAGQGGNQPQHF	TGCGCCAGCAGCCAAGCGGGACAGGGGGGGAATCAGCCCCAGCATTTT
TRBJ2-1	TRBD2	NA	TRBV28	CASSLSGTTNEQFF	TGTGCCAGCAGTTTGTCGGGGACTACCAATGAGCAGTTCTTC
TRBJ2-3	NA	NA	TRBV5-1	CASSLRGLGGVHSTDTQYF	TGCGCCAGCAGCCTGAGGGGGCTCGGGGGGGTGCATAGCACAGATACGCAGTATTTT
TRBJ1-1	TRBD1	NA	TRBV12-5	CASGVPGQEGVAFF	TGTGCTAGTGGTGTCCCCGGACAGGAAGGAGTAGCTTTCTTT
TRBJ1-6	TRBD1	NA	TRBV7-3	CASSLGQSNSPLHF	TGTGCCAGCAGTTTGGGACAGTCCAATTCACCCCTCCACTTT
TRBJ1-1	TRBD1	NA	TRBV10-3	CAISGQGNTEAFF	TGTGCCATCAGTGGACAGGGGAACACTGAAGCTTTCTTT
TRBJ1-4	TRBD1	NA	TRBV7-2	CASSFQGAANEKLFF	TGTGCCAGCAGCTTTCAGGGGGCAGCTAATGAAAAACTGTTTTTT
TRBJ2-5	NA	NA	TRBV5-6	CASSLVNQETQYF	TGTGCCAGCAGCTTGGTCAACCAAGAGACCCAGTACTTC
TRBJ2-2	TRBD2	NA	TRBV5-1	CASSQTSGANTGELFF	TGCGCCAGCAGCCAAACTAGCGGGGCGAACACCGGGGAGCTGTTTTTT
TRBJ1-6	NA	NA	TRBV27	CASSFSYNSPLHF	TGTGCCAGCAGTTTCAGTTATAATTCACCCCTCCACTTT